The clone carrying this TCR beta chain has ten or more counts. A library of TCRbeta sequences, prepared with unique molecular identifiers, was generated. TCRdb analysed the PCR reads with MiXCR anew, one entry per CDR3 protein. The table includes over 200,000 distinct CDR3 sequences, 11% detected once. This record comes from a study of T-cell reconstitution after alpha-beta-depleted transplantation in children. V lost 6 bases, J lost 0 bases, and 14 bases lay in between. Germline values: CDR1 MDHEN, CDR2 SYDVKM. The CDR3 is 15 residues long. V is TRBV28 and J is TRBJ1-2; D is uncertain. The sequencing used PBMCs, collected before TCRalphabeta/CD19-depleted stem cell transplant. The receptor was isolated from a child younger than two with acute myeloid leukemia, due to receive a stem cell transplant. The CDR3 loop is CASRTSGSTNYGYTF. As DNA, the CDR3 is TGTGCCAGCAGAACTTCAGGAAGCACTAACTATGGCTACACCTTC.